This passage covers 22 T cell receptor beta chains from one sample sequenced in a study of vaccination effects on CD4 cells after COVID-19. CD4+ T cells specific for antigen were expanded with viral peptide pools by the ViraFEST assay before sequencing. Following culture for around 10 days, CD4+ T cells were isolated. It was two doses of either the BNT162b2 or mRNA-1273 vaccine that participants received. Repertoires were generated with immunoSEQ multiplex PCR, while TCRdb's copy carries only in-frame clones and drops some. The sample carries some 34,000 clones, approximately 78% recorded once. Their cognate antigens are unknown. The sample consisted of CD4+ T cells from PBMCs cultured with HCoV-NL63 spike peptides, taken after COVID-19 vaccination. These TCRs come from a human donor who received a COVID-19 vaccine. Some clones in this sample may be carry-over from other donors' samples.

The chain couples TRBV5-1 to TRBJ2-3, with D hard to call. V lost 1 base to trimming and J lost 1 base, with 4 bases between them. The CDR3 totals 13 residues. Germline V lookup: CDR1 SGHRS, CDR2 YFSETQ. The CDR3 here is CASSLWGTDTQYF. Written as DNA, the CDR3 is TGCGCCAGCAGCTTGTGGGGCACAGATACGCAGTATTTT.

The chain combines TRBV3-1 (or the pseudogene TRBV3-2) with TRBJ2-3; D gene uncertain. V shed 1 base and J shed 6 bases, with 8 bases lying between them. Germline CDR1 reads LGHDT; CDR2 reads YNNKEL (reference sequence). The CDR3 consists of 13 residues. For the CDR3, the DNA is TGTGCCAGCAGCCAAGGTTTTGGGGATACGCAGTATTTT. It codes for CASSQGFGDTQYF.

This rearrangement joins TRBV12-2 to TRBJ2-7; the D call of TRBD2 is as the table states it, not checked on the DNA. TRBV12-2 is shown as a pseudogene. The CDR3 is 13 residues long. The CDR3 protein is CASPGGGNFEQYV. The CDR3, as DNA: TGTGCAAGTCCCGGGGGGGGGAACTTCGAGCAGTACGTC.

The chain recombines TRBV6-6 with TRBJ1-2; D gene uncertain. V gave up 5 bases and J gave up 3 bases, with 13 bases separating them. CDR1 is MNHNY and CDR2 is SVGAGI in the germline V gene (reference sequence). The CDR3 is 14 amino acids. The CDR3 DNA reads as TGTGCCAGCAGTGGCCCGAATTGGGACTATGGCTACACCTTC. Its translation is CASSGPNWDYGYTF.

CDR3 sequence: CASSLGSGANVLTF. DNA for the CDR3: TGTGCCAGCAGCTTGGGCTCTGGGGCCAACGTCCTGACTTTC. The rearrangement links TRBV5-8 to TRBJ2-6, with unresolved D. V was trimmed by 0 bases and J by 0 bases, leaving 1 base between them. The germline V gene has CDR1 SGHTS and CDR2 YDEGEE. The CDR3 spans 14 residues.

The chain is built from TRBV7-9 and TRBJ2-7; no definite D call. The V end was cut by 5 bases, the J end by 2 bases, with 13 bases between. The CDR3 runs 14 residues. CDR1 is SEHNR, CDR2 FQNEAQ, per germline (reference sequence). In DNA form, the CDR3 reads TGTGCCAGCAGCCCCGCTGCCAGCACCTACGAGCAGTACGTC. Residues: CASSPAASTYEQYV.

This chain links TRBV6-1 with TRBJ1-2, with a tentative D call TRBD1 (6 bases). This CDR3 comprises 14 residues. The germline V gene encodes CDR1 MNHNS and CDR2 SASEGT. Deletions cut 2 bases from V and 8 bases from J, with 15 bases between. This chain's CDR3 is CASSERMGGWGYTF. CDR3 sequence (DNA): TGTGCCAGCAGTGAAAGGATGGGGGGCTGGGGCTACACCTTC.

This chain uses TRBV12-3 or TRBV12-4 with TRBJ1-5, with a tentative D call TRBD1 (6 bases). Trimming pared 5 bases from V and 7 bases from J, leaving 12 bases between. The CDR3 length is 13 residues. CDR3 in amino acids: CASSKQGGQPQHF. The CDR3 DNA reads TGTGCCAGCAGTAAACAGGGTGGGCAGCCCCAGCATTTT.

The chain links TRBV10-3 to TRBJ1-6; 10 bases fit TRBD1. CDR1 is ENHRY and CDR2 is SYGVKD in the germline V gene. V lost 10 bases to trimming and J lost 5 bases; unmatched junction nucleotides: 5. The CDR3 contains 14 residues. CDR3 protein: CATDGTGDNSPLHF. CDR3 nucleotides: TGTGCCACCGACGGGACAGGGGATAATTCACCCCTCCACTTT.

The chain links TRBV5-1 to TRBJ1-5; a possible D gene is TRBD1 (6 bases). Germline-derived CDR1 and CDR2 are SGHRS and YFSETQ. The V end was cut by 0 bases, the J end by 0 bases, with 10 bases between. The CDR3 contains 16 residues. CDR3 protein: CASSLGGGPSNQPQHF. CDR3 DNA sequence: TGCGCCAGCAGCTTGGGTGGGGGGCCTAGCAATCAGCCCCAGCATTTT.

The chain couples TRBV3-1 (or the pseudogene TRBV3-2) to TRBJ2-3, with D uncertain. V lost 1 base, J lost 3 bases, and 5 bases lay in between. This CDR3 is 13 amino acids long. CDR1 is LGHDT and CDR2 is YNNKEL in the germline V gene (reference sequence). The CDR3 bases are TGTGCCAGCAGCCAAGCTGGGACAGATACGCAGTATTTT. Its translation: CASSQAGTDTQYF.

The V gene is TRBV19, the J gene TRBJ1-1; no clear D. The V end was cut by 7 bases, the J end by 4 bases, with 10 bases between. Germline V CDR1 and CDR2: LNHDA, SQIVND (reference sequence). The CDR3 runs 12 residues. The CDR3 region is CASMGVSTEAFF. CDR3 DNA: TGTGCCAGTATGGGCGTGAGCACTGAAGCTTTCTTT.

This rearrangement joins TRBV7-7 to TRBJ2-1; 11 nucleotides agree with TRBD1. Germline values: CDR1 SSHAT, CDR2 FNYEAQ (reference sequence). This CDR3 is 15 amino acids long. J lost 6 bases, V lost 4 bases, and 5 bases had no gene match. The CDR3 nucleotides read TGTGCCAGCAGCTCCGGGACAGGGGGATTCAATGAGCAGTTCTTC. Amino acids: CASSSGTGGFNEQFF. Using reference TRBV7-7 and TRBJ2-1 for the parts outside the CDR3, the full variable domain is GAGVSQSPRYKVTKRGQDVTLRCDPISSHATLYWYQQALGQGPEFLTYFNYEAQPDKSGLPSDRFSAERPEGSISTLTIQRTEQRDSAMYRCASSSGTGGFNEQFFGPGTRLTVL.

The chain employs TRBV6-6 and TRBJ2-1; D is unresolved. This CDR3 has 14 residues. Germline V CDR1 and CDR2: MNHNY, SVGAGI (reference sequence). The V end lost 0 bases, the J end lost 7 bases, and 10 bases lay between the germline ends. This CDR3 is CASSYSWVPNEQFF. The CDR3 DNA is TGTGCCAGCAGTTACTCGTGGGTTCCGAATGAGCAGTTCTTC.

The chain is built from TRBV7-2 and TRBJ2-3; D is unresolved. The germline V gene has CDR1 SGHTA and CDR2 FQGNSA. The CDR3 covers 11 residues. The V end was cut by 6 bases, the J end by 6 bases, with 7 bases between. In nucleotides, the CDR3 is TGTGCCAGCAGGTCGAGGGATACGCAGTATTTT. It is translated as CASRSRDTQYF.

The chain uses TRBV30 and TRBJ2-3, with 10 bases lining up with TRBD2. CDR1 is GTSNPN, CDR2 SVGIG, per germline (reference sequence). CDR3 length: 17 residues. V lost 0 bases and J lost 3; bases outside the gene matches: 9. This CDR3 is CAWSVTRSGGGTDTQYF. CDR3 nucleotides: TGTGCCTGGAGTGTAACAAGAAGCGGGGGGGGAACAGATACGCAGTATTTT. The full variable domain, with the rest looked up from reference TRBV30 and TRBJ2-3, is SQTIHQWPATLVQPVGSPLSLECTVEGTSNPNLYWYRQAAGRGLQLLFYSVGIGQISSEVPQNLSASRPQDRQFILSSKKLLLSDSGFYLCAWSVTRSGGGTDTQYFGPGTRLTVL.

The chain combines TRBV19 with TRBJ2-5, with D tentatively TRBD2 (6 bases). Trimming shortened V by 2 bases and J by 2 bases, and 12 bases separated the two germline ends. The CDR3 loop spans 15 amino acids. Germline V gene lookup returns CDR1 LNHDA and CDR2 SQIVND (reference sequence). For the CDR3, the DNA is TGTGCCAGTAGTATAACTAGCAATAGGCAAGAGACCCAGTACTTC. Translating it yields CASSITSNRQETQYF. The full variable domain, its missing parts supplied by reference TRBV19 and TRBJ2-5, is DGGITQSPKYLFRKEGQNVTLSCEQNLNHDAMYWYRQDPGQGLRLIYYSQIVNDFQKGDIAEGYSVSREKKESFPLTVTSAQKNPTAFYLCASSITSNRQETQYFGPGTRLLVL.

J is TRBJ1-2 and V is TRBV5-6; 8 bases fit TRBD1. This CDR3 has 13 amino acids. V lost 5 bases to trimming and J lost 4 bases; unmatched junction nucleotides: 4. Germline CDR1 reads SGHDT; CDR2 reads YYEEEE. CDR3 nucleotides: TGTGCCAGCAGTGCTGACAGGGGCTATGGCTACACCTTC. Protein product: CASSADRGYGYTF.

This chain links TRBV5-6 with TRBJ2-5, with 14 bases fitting TRBD2. The CDR3 has 15 residues. V lost 7 bases, J lost 1 base, and 3 bases stayed unmatched. Germline CDR1 reads SGHDT; CDR2 reads YYEEEE. Here the CDR3 reads CASFGTSGGQETQYF. The DNA of the CDR3 is TGTGCCAGCTTTGGGACTAGCGGGGGCCAAGAGACCCAGTACTTC.

The chain joins TRBV29-1 to TRBJ2-2; a weak D match, TRBD2 (5 bases). Per germline, CDR1 SQVTM and CDR2 ANQGSEA. Trimming pared 6 bases from V and 4 bases from J, leaving 12 bases between. The length of the CDR3 is 13 residues. As DNA, the CDR3 is TGCAGCGTAACCCCCAGCGGCACCGGGGAGCTGTTTTTT. Translated: CSVTPSGTGELFF.

The genes are TRBV6-1 and TRBJ2-3, with a tentative D call TRBD1 (5 bases). The CDR3 totals 13 residues. The V gene lost 3 bases and the J gene lost 6 bases, with 10 bases spanning the gap. The germline V gene has CDR1 MNHNS and CDR2 SASEGT. In nucleotides, the CDR3 is TGTGCCAGCAGTGACAGGGTCATCGATACGCAGTATTTT. It yields the protein CASSDRVIDTQYF.

This chain connects TRBV12-3 or TRBV12-4 to TRBJ1-4, with unresolved D. The CDR3 extends over 13 amino acids. The V gene lost 3 bases and the J gene lost 4 bases, with 6 bases spanning the gap. The CDR3 sequence: CASSFRVNEKLFF. In nucleotides, the CDR3 is TGTGCCAGCAGTTTTCGGGTTAATGAAAAACTGTTTTTT.